This T cell receptor (beta chain) was found in a study of cytomegalovirus exposure and HLA in healthy donors. 13 Jbeta primers and 60 Vbeta primers were used for the PCR. Libraries were prepared by immunoSEQ multiplex PCR; TCRdb keeps only in-frame clonotypes and omits some of them. The sample lists hundreds of thousands of clones; around 80% were seen once. To note about this clone: The antigen remains unidentified.

This CDR3 region has 16 residues. V was shortened by 3 bases and J by 0 bases, with 13 bases between the two germline ends. Germline CDR1 SGHDT, CDR2 YYEEEE. Study outcomes and limitations: It was 160 or so TCR beta chains that were listed as cytomegalovirus-associated. In a later analysis, compared with equally common non-associated chains, HLA-associated beta chains were more expanded. With later analysis, a missense DCLRE1C variant became linked to TCR beta V- and J-gene trimming.

The sample was PBMCs. The receptor's source is a boy aged 10-17 years in good health and CMV-seronegative. V usage is TRBV5-6 and J usage is TRBJ1-5; D is possibly TRBD1 (5 bases). CDR3 nucleotides: TGTGCCAGCAGCTCGACGGGGGTTTATAGCAATCAGCCCCAGCATTTT. This codes for CASSSTGVYSNQPQHF.